The next 26 T cell receptor beta chains were all read from a single sample in a study of T cells after yellow fever vaccination. TCRdb re-called the 5' RACE reads with MiXCR, one entry per CDR3 protein. The sample holds some 350,000 distinct CDR3 sequences; 3% to 4.5% are singletons and the top ten take 24%. The input for sequencing was PBMCs, taken 5 days after the yellow fever booster vaccination. The receptors here all came from a man between 18 and 35 years old who received the YFV17D yellow fever vaccine.

The table lists this clonotype with a few counts. This chain joins TRBV12-3 or TRBV12-4 and TRBJ1-5; TRBD1 might be the D (5 bases). Trimming took off 5 bases at V and 4 bases at J, with 15 bases between the two ends. This CDR3 has 15 residues. As DNA, the CDR3 is TGTGCCAGCAGTCAACAAGGGACCGGAAATCAGCCCCAGCATTTT. Its translation: CASSQQGTGNQPQHF.

This clonotype appeared many times. This chain uses TRBV4-2 with TRBJ2-5; the match to TRBD2 covers 11 bases. This CDR3 comprises 18 residues. Unmatched junction bases numbered 7, after V lost 1 base and J lost 0 bases. Germline V lookup: CDR1 LGHNA, CDR2 YNFKEQ. The CDR3 sequence is CASSQVVAGGKYQETQYF. The CDR3 coding sequence is TGTGCCAGCAGCCAAGTAGTAGCGGGGGGGAAGTACCAAGAGACCCAGTACTTC.

This clonotype has more than one count but fewer than ten. This chain joins TRBV7-2 and TRBJ2-7; D not resolved. The V gene's germline CDR1 is SGHTA and CDR2 FQGNSA. This CDR3 region has 12 residues. V was clipped by 5 bases and J by 2 bases, with 7 bases between them. Here the CDR3 DNA reads TGTGCCAGCAGCCGTTGGCCCTACGAGCAGTACTTC. Its translation: CASSRWPYEQYF.

This clonotype was counted at least ten times. The genes are TRBV5-6 and TRBJ2-5; D unclear. The CDR3 covers 14 residues. Germline V CDR1 and CDR2: SGHDT, YYEEEE. Trimming took off 0 bases at V and 2 bases at J, with 8 bases between the two ends. The CDR3 nucleotides read TGTGCCAGCAGCTTGGGGCTTAGGCAAGAGACCCAGTACTTC. Residues: CASSLGLRQETQYF.

This clonotype was detected a few times. CDR3 in amino acids: CASSLYPPAGGAGYTF. The CDR3 nucleotides read TGTGCCAGCAGCTTATACCCCCCGGCAGGTGGGGCTGGCTACACCTTC. The genes are TRBV7-3 and TRBJ1-2; perhaps TRBD1 as D (5 bases). The ends were cut back, 2 bases at V and 7 bases at J, with 20 bases in the middle. This CDR3 has 16 amino acids. Germline CDR1 reads SGHTA; CDR2 reads FQGTGA.

At least ten counts were recorded for this clonotype. The rearrangement uses TRBV10-3 and TRBJ1-5, with D uncertain. Trimming cost V 0 bases and J 3 bases, with 12 bases left between them. The CDR3 has 16 residues. Germline V lookup: CDR1 ENHRY, CDR2 SYGVKD. The CDR3 sequence is CAISESILSDNQPQHF. In nucleotides, the CDR3 is TGTGCCATCAGTGAGTCGATTTTGTCAGACAATCAGCCCCAGCATTTT.

V and J are TRBV7-3 and TRBJ2-3, with 10 bases matching TRBD2. CDR1 is SGHTA and CDR2 is FQGTGA in the germline V gene. V was clipped by 4 bases and J by 2 bases; unmatched bases: 6. CDR3 length: 16 residues. In DNA form, the CDR3 reads TGTGCCAGCAGCTCGCCAGCGGGGGGGACCACAGATACGCAGTATTTT. This codes for CASSSPAGGTTDTQYF.

This clonotype was counted only a few times. The chain is built from TRBV7-9 and TRBJ1-1, with D tentatively TRBD1 (5 bases). V was shortened by 5 bases and J by 7 bases, with 17 bases between the two germline ends. Germline CDR1 SEHNR, CDR2 FQNEAQ (reference sequence). This CDR3 spans 14 amino acids. The CDR3 here is CASSAVQGTGEAFF. Written as DNA, the CDR3 is TGTGCCAGCAGCGCCGTCCAGGGAACCGGTGAAGCTTTCTTT.

This clonotype was recorded a few times. With a much larger clone just one base away, this may be a read error. The chain is built from TRBV7-9 and TRBJ2-3, with D possibly being TRBD2 (6 bases). Trimming took off 8 bases at V and 1 base at J, with 7 bases between the two ends. The germline V gene has CDR1 SEHNR and CDR2 FQNEAQ (reference sequence). CDR3 size: 12 residues. The CDR3 coding sequence is TGTGCCAGCTGGGGGGGCACAGATACGCAGTATTTT. This encodes CASWGGTDTQYF.

In its sample, this clonotype was seen many times. The V gene is TRBV5-1, the J gene TRBJ2-2; tentatively, D is TRBD1 (6 bases). This CDR3 spans 16 amino acids. Germline V CDR1 and CDR2: SGHRS, YFSETQ. Trimming removed 3 bases at V and 1 base at J, with 13 bases between. The CDR3 DNA follows: TGCGCCAGCAGCTCAACCGGGACACTGAACACCGGGGAGCTGTTTTTT. This translates into CASSSTGTLNTGELFF.

The chain recombines TRBV25-1 with TRBJ2-7; 8 nucleotides align to TRBD2. V was clipped by 8 bases and J by 3 bases; unmatched bases: 12. CDR3 length: 15 amino acids. Germline CDR1 and CDR2: MGHDK and SYGVNS. The CDR3 spells CASGTLAGSLYEQYF. CDR3 DNA sequence: TGTGCCAGCGGAACCTTAGCGGGGAGCCTCTACGAGCAGTACTTC.

The chain employs TRBV7-9 and TRBJ2-7; D is unclear. Trimming left V 0 bases short and J 0 bases short, with 12 bases between. The CDR3 loop spans 16 amino acids. Germline lookup yields CDR1 SEHNR and CDR2 FQNEAQ (reference sequence). In DNA, the CDR3 is TGTGCCAGCAGCTTAGCGCTAGGCGGTACCTCCTACGAGCAGTACGTC. It yields the protein CASSLALGGTSYEQYV.

The V call is TRBV20-1, the J call TRBJ2-2; D is perhaps TRBD1 (6 bases). The V end was cut by 3 bases, the J end by 0 bases, with 14 bases between. The CDR3 runs to 16 residues. Per the germline V gene, CDR1 is DFQATT and CDR2 is SNEGSKA (reference sequence). DNA for the CDR3: TGCAGTGCTAGTCGAACAGGGTTAACGAACACCGGGGAGCTGTTTTTT. This encodes CSASRTGLTNTGELFF.

In its sample, this clonotype was seen a few times. This CDR3 reads CARVAGPRGEQYV. The CDR3 DNA reads as TGTGCCAGAGTAGCAGGGCCGAGGGGCGAGCAGTACGTC. The chain carries TRBV21-1 and TRBJ2-7; TRBD2, the table's D call, lacks a check against the DNA. TRBV21-1 is deemed a pseudogene. The CDR3 consists of 13 residues.

This clonotype was observed many times. CDR3 region: CASGRSGQIISTDTQYF. CDR3 bases: TGTGCCAGCGGCAGGTCGGGACAGATAATTAGCACAGATACGCAGTATTTT. This chain connects TRBV7-9 to TRBJ2-3, with 7 bases fitting TRBD1. V shed 8 bases and J 0 bases; nucleotides not matched to a gene: 14. The CDR3 sequence is 17 residues long. The V gene's germline CDR1 is SEHNR and CDR2 FQNEAQ (reference sequence).

This clonotype was counted ten times or more. V gene TRBV7-9 combines with J gene TRBJ2-5; D possibly uses TRBD1 or TRBD2 (5 bases each). The CDR3 runs 14 residues. The germline V gene encodes CDR1 SEHNR and CDR2 FQNEAQ (reference sequence). V lost 3 bases and J lost 1, with 9 bases in between. The CDR3 sequence is CASSFGTAQETQYF. CDR3 DNA sequence: TGTGCCAGCAGCTTCGGGACGGCCCAAGAGACCCAGTACTTC.

The V and J genes are TRBV7-3 and TRBJ2-1, with D possibly being TRBD1 (6 bases). Trimming stripped 2 bases from V and 0 bases from J, with 8 bases between. The CDR3 consists of 15 residues. Germline V gene data show CDR1 as SGHTA and CDR2 as FQGTGA. Here the CDR3 DNA reads TGTGCCAGCAGCTTAGGACAGAACTCCTACAATGAGCAGTTCTTC. This encodes CASSLGQNSYNEQFF.

This clonotype was seen a single time. This chain uses TRBV20-1 with TRBJ1-2; 7 bases agree with TRBD1. The CDR3 is 13 residues long. Unmatched junction bases numbered 7, after V lost 1 base and J lost 8 bases. CDR1 is DFQATT and CDR2 is SNEGSKA in the germline V gene (reference sequence). The CDR3 DNA reads TGCAGTGCTAGAGTAGGACAGGCGGGGGGCTACACCTTC. Its protein is CSARVGQAGGYTF.

This clonotype has just a few counts. The rearrangement uses TRBV10-2 and TRBJ2-7; D uncertain. The germline V gene has CDR1 WSHSY and CDR2 SAAADI. V gave up 6 bases and J gave up 6 bases, with 18 bases separating them. CDR3 length equals 14 residues. The CDR3 sequence: CASRAGPQIAEQYF. In nucleotides, the CDR3 is TGCGCCAGCAGAGCCGGGCCCCAGATCGCCGAGCAGTACTTC.

This clonotype was counted only a few times. The CDR3 DNA sequence: TGCGCCAGCAGCTTGGAGGCGGGGGAGTCCTACGAGCAGTACTTC. Its protein is CASSLEAGESYEQYF. The J gene is TRBJ2-7, the V gene TRBV5-1; TRBD2 matches 7 bases. The junction had 4 bases not matched to a gene; V was cut back by 0 bases and J by 1 base. This CDR3 contains 15 residues. From germline, CDR1 is SGHRS and CDR2 YFSETQ. Full variable domain (missing parts from reference TRBV5-1 and TRBJ2-7): KAGVTQTPRYLIKTRGQQVTLSCSPISGHRSVSWYQQTPGQGLQFLFEYFSETQRNKGNFPGRFSGRQFSNSRSEMNVSTLELGDSALYLCASSLEAGESYEQYFGPGTRLTVT.

The chain carries TRBV5-4 and TRBJ1-1; a weak D match, TRBD1 (5 bases). The germline gives CDR1 SGHNT, CDR2 YYREEE (reference sequence). There are 15 residues in the CDR3. With 2 bases removed from V and 0 bases from J, the gap between germline ends came to 11 bases. The CDR3 sequence is CASSFDRGMNTEAFF. The CDR3 DNA is TGTGCCAGCAGCTTCGATCGGGGCATGAACACTGAAGCTTTCTTT.

The J gene is TRBJ1-1, the V gene TRBV15; D possibly corresponds to TRBD1 (6 bases). The V end lost 0 bases, the J end lost 5 bases, and 13 bases lay between the germline ends. This CDR3 comprises 15 residues. Germline V gene sequence: CDR1 LNHNV, CDR2 YYDKDF (reference sequence). CDR3 sequence reads: CATSRDRGGGTEAFF. The CDR3 DNA sequence: TGTGCCACCAGCAGAGATCGAGGGGGGGGGACTGAAGCTTTCTTT.

In this sample, this clonotype turned up a few times. The chain combines TRBV7-2 with TRBJ1-2, with 7 bases matching TRBD1. Per the germline V gene, CDR1 is SGHTA and CDR2 is FQGNSA. V lost 3 bases and J lost 4; bases outside the gene matches: 5. The length of the CDR3 is 14 residues. CDR3 DNA sequence: TGTGCCAGCAGCTTTACAGGGGACAGCTATGGCTACACCTTC. It codes for CASSFTGDSYGYTF.

There are a few counts of this clonotype. The V gene is TRBV7-9, the J gene TRBJ1-4; 7 bases are a match to TRBD1. Germline-derived CDR1 and CDR2 are SEHNR and FQNEAQ (reference sequence). The trim removed 5 bases at V and 15 bases at J, leaving 12 bases unmatched. The CDR3 is 13 residues long. CDR3 region: CASSARKTGTVFF. DNA for the CDR3: TGTGCCAGCAGCGCCCGCAAGACAGGGACGGTGTTTTTT.

This clonotype showed up just a few times. Here the CDR3 DNA reads TGTGCCAGCAGTTACACTTGGACTGAAACGCAGTATTTT. The encoded protein is CASSYTWTETQYF. V usage is TRBV6-5 and J usage is TRBJ2-3, with TRBD2 as a possible D gene (5 bases). The CDR3 is 13 residues long. In germline, CDR1 is MNHEY, CDR2 SVGAGI. Trimming stripped 2 bases from V and 9 bases from J, with 12 bases between.

This clonotype was recorded a few times. The gene calls are TRBV30 and TRBJ1-6; D not resolved. This CDR3 is 14 amino acids long. Trimming removed 4 bases from V and 8 bases from J, with 15 bases in between. Per germline, CDR1 GTSNPN and CDR2 SVGIG (reference sequence). CDR3 DNA sequence: TGTGCCTGGAATGTCTGGGGTGAGGATTCACCCCTCCACTTT. This codes for CAWNVWGEDSPLHF. Complete variable domain (other parts from reference TRBV30 and TRBJ1-6): SQTIHQWPATLVQPVGSPLSLECTVEGTSNPNLYWYRQAAGRGLQLLFYSVGIGQISSEVPQNLSASRPQDRQFILSSKKLLLSDSGFYLCAWNVWGEDSPLHFGNGTRLTVT.